These T cell receptor beta chains were read from a single sample in a study of cytomegalovirus exposure and HLA in healthy donors. Sequencing was performed with immunoSEQ multiplex PCR; in TCRdb, only in-frame clones are kept and a portion is missing. The sample consists of 150,000 to 200,000 clones, around 80% of them appearing once. Material: PBMCs. The source is a woman under 40 in good health and CMV-seropositive. Both conserved end residues are part of each CDR3. Fields, in order: clone size, J gene, V gene, D gene, CDR3 DNA, CDR3 protein. A D gene is named only where the DNA matches it firmly. The size of a clone is reported for some rows only, either as once, few or many, or as a class for expanded clones.

clone_size: .
j_call: TRBJ2-1
v_call: TRBV5-1
d_call: .
cdr3_nt: TGCGCCAGCAGCTTGGTGCGGGGGCCTGGCCACAATGAGCAGTTCTTC
cdr3_aa: CASSLVRGPGHNEQFF

clone_size: .
j_call: TRBJ2-3
v_call: TRBV10-2
d_call: .
cdr3_nt: TGCGCCAGCAGTGACGGGAGTTCCGTCGTTGATACGCAGTATTTT
cdr3_aa: CASSDGSSVVDTQYF

clone_size: few
j_call: TRBJ1-5
v_call: TRBV25-1
d_call: .
cdr3_nt: TGTGCCAGCAGTGACGGGGGGGCGCATCAGCCCCAGCATTTT
cdr3_aa: CASSDGGAHQPQHF

clone_size: .
j_call: TRBJ1-2
v_call: TRBV6-5
d_call: .
cdr3_nt: TGTGCCAGCAGCTCCCCCGGGGTTCACTATGGCTACACCTTC
cdr3_aa: CASSSPGVHYGYTF

clone_size: .
j_call: TRBJ2-3
v_call: TRBV20-1
d_call: .
cdr3_nt: TGCAGTGCGTCTAGCACAGATACGCAGTATTTT
cdr3_aa: CSASSTDTQYF

clone_size: few
j_call: TRBJ1-6
v_call: TRBV5-6
d_call: TRBD1
cdr3_nt: TGTGCCAGCAGCTATTGGACAGGACCCCTCCACTTT
cdr3_aa: CASSYWTGPLHF

clone_size: .
j_call: TRBJ1-5
v_call: TRBV5-1
d_call: TRBD1
cdr3_nt: TGCGCCAGCAGCTACTACGCCCTGGGGGACAGTTATAGCAATCAGCCCCAGCATTTT
cdr3_aa: CASSYYALGDSYSNQPQHF

clone_size: .
j_call: TRBJ2-4
v_call: TRBV4-2
d_call: .
cdr3_nt: TGTGCCAGCAGCCCCACATCGGGGGAAAACATTCAGTACTTC
cdr3_aa: CASSPTSGENIQYF

clone_size: .
j_call: TRBJ2-3
v_call: TRBV6-5
d_call: TRBD2
cdr3_nt: TGTGCCAGCAGTTACTCATATAGCGGGAGGGCGTATACGCAGTATTTT
cdr3_aa: CASSYSYSGRAYTQYF

clone_size: .
j_call: TRBJ2-3
v_call: TRBV19
d_call: TRBD2
cdr3_nt: TGTGCCAGTAGTATAGGCGGCGGGAGGAGCACAGATACGCAGTATTTT
cdr3_aa: CASSIGGGRSTDTQYF

clone_size: .
j_call: TRBJ2-3
v_call: TRBV29-1
d_call: .
cdr3_nt: TGCAGCGTTGATTCGCTAGCGACAGATACGCAGTATTTT
cdr3_aa: CSVDSLATDTQYF

clone_size: .
j_call: TRBJ1-6
v_call: TRBV19
d_call: .
cdr3_nt: TGTGCCAGTAGTCCAAGACTTGGCAATTCACCCCTCCACTTT
cdr3_aa: CASSPRLGNSPLHF

clone_size: once
j_call: TRBJ2-1
v_call: TRBV6-5
d_call: TRBD1
cdr3_nt: TGTGCCAGCAGAAATCAGGGGGCCTACAATGAGCAGTTCTTC
cdr3_aa: CASRNQGAYNEQFF

clone_size: .
j_call: TRBJ1-5
v_call: TRBV5-3
d_call: TRBD1
cdr3_nt: TGTGCCAGAAGCCCACCCCCCCGGGACAGGGCGTATAGCAATCAGCCCCAGCATTTT
cdr3_aa: CARSPPPRDRAYSNQPQHF

clone_size: .
j_call: TRBJ1-1
v_call: TRBV10-3
d_call: .
cdr3_nt: TGTGCCATCACCGCGGGGGGCACTGAAGCTTTCTTT
cdr3_aa: CAITAGGTEAFF

clone_size: .
j_call: TRBJ2-7
v_call: TRBV9
d_call: .
cdr3_nt: TGTGCCAGCAGCGTAGTAGATCTAGGTAACGAGCAGTACTTC
cdr3_aa: CASSVVDLGNEQYF

clone_size: few
j_call: TRBJ2-5
v_call: TRBV5-8
d_call: TRBD1
cdr3_nt: TGTGCCTGCCGGTCTGGGACAGGGGCTCAAGAGACCCAGTACTTC
cdr3_aa: CACRSGTGAQETQYF

clone_size: .
j_call: TRBJ1-3
v_call: TRBV9
d_call: .
cdr3_nt: TGTGCCAGCAGCGTTTCCCCTATCAGGTCCTCTGGAAACACCATATATTTT
cdr3_aa: CASSVSPIRSSGNTIYF

clone_size: .
j_call: TRBJ2-2
v_call: TRBV5-1
d_call: .
cdr3_nt: TGCGCCAGCCGGACCGGGAGCACCGGGGAGCTGTTTTTT
cdr3_aa: CASRTGSTGELFF

clone_size: .
j_call: TRBJ1-6
v_call: TRBV10-2
d_call: .
cdr3_nt: TGCGCCAGCAGTGAGGTAGGACAGAATTCACCCCTCCACTTT
cdr3_aa: CASSEVGQNSPLHF

clone_size: .
j_call: TRBJ2-1
v_call: TRBV11-3
d_call: TRBD2
cdr3_nt: TGTGCCAGCAGCTTAGATCATATGGCTAGCGGATACAATGAGCAGTTCTTC
cdr3_aa: CASSLDHMASGYNEQFF

clone_size: once
j_call: TRBJ2-7
v_call: TRBV4-2
d_call: .
cdr3_nt: TGTGCCAGCAGCCAAGTGCAGGGCGTCATCGACGAGCAGTACTTC
cdr3_aa: CASSQVQGVIDEQYF

clone_size: .
j_call: TRBJ1-4
v_call: TRBV29-1
d_call: .
cdr3_nt: TGCAGCGCAAAACCACAGGGAGGGACTAATGAAAAACTGTTTTTT
cdr3_aa: CSAKPQGGTNEKLFF

clone_size: once
j_call: TRBJ2-7
v_call: TRBV6-1
d_call: TRBD1
cdr3_nt: TGTGCCAGCGGGCCAGGACAGGGATCCATATACGAGCAGTACTTC
cdr3_aa: CASGPGQGSIYEQYF

clone_size: few
j_call: TRBJ2-3
v_call: TRBV11-3
d_call: .
cdr3_nt: TGTGCCAGCAGCCGCGGGACGGCGATCACAGATACGCAGTATTTT
cdr3_aa: CASSRGTAITDTQYF

clone_size: .
j_call: TRBJ2-2
v_call: TRBV5-1
d_call: .
cdr3_nt: TGCGCCAGCAGCGTCGGGGACACGGACACCGGGGAGCTGTTTTTT
cdr3_aa: CASSVGDTDTGELFF

clone_size: .
j_call: TRBJ2-2
v_call: TRBV7-2
d_call: .
cdr3_nt: TGTGCCAGCAGCTTATGGAGGGGAGACACCGGGGAGCTGTTTTTT
cdr3_aa: CASSLWRGDTGELFF

clone_size: .
j_call: TRBJ1-1
v_call: TRBV25-1
d_call: .
cdr3_nt: TGTGCCACCTCTAGATCACATTTGAACACTGAAGCTTTCTTT
cdr3_aa: CATSRSHLNTEAFF

clone_size: .
j_call: TRBJ2-5
v_call: TRBV7-2
d_call: TRBD2
cdr3_nt: TGTGCCAGCAGCCCTGGACTAGCGGGGGCCTTACGGACCCAGTACTTC
cdr3_aa: CASSPGLAGALRTQYF

clone_size: .
j_call: TRBJ2-7
v_call: TRBV30
d_call: TRBD2
cdr3_nt: TGTGCCTGGAGCGAGTCCTGGACTAGCGGGGTGTTTGGGCAGTACTTC
cdr3_aa: CAWSESWTSGVFGQYF

clone_size: .
j_call: TRBJ1-5
v_call: TRBV10-3
d_call: .
cdr3_nt: TGTGCCATCAGTGAGTCAGGAGGGGATAGCAATCAGCCCCAGCATTTT
cdr3_aa: CAISESGGDSNQPQHF

clone_size: .
j_call: TRBJ2-7
v_call: TRBV30
d_call: .
cdr3_nt: TGTGCCTGGAGTGAAGGGGGCTACGAGCAGTACTTC
cdr3_aa: CAWSEGGYEQYF

clone_size: .
j_call: TRBJ1-1
v_call: TRBV27
d_call: .
cdr3_nt: TGTGCCAGCAGTTTATCGGCGGAGAACACTGAAGCTTTCTTT
cdr3_aa: CASSLSAENTEAFF

clone_size: .
j_call: TRBJ2-3
v_call: TRBV7-8
d_call: TRBD2
cdr3_nt: TGTGCCAGCAGGCGTAGCGGGGGGGACACAGATACGCAGTATTTT
cdr3_aa: CASRRSGGDTDTQYF

clone_size: .
j_call: TRBJ2-7
v_call: TRBV7-2
d_call: .
cdr3_nt: TGTGCCAGCAGCTTCGCCCCTCAGGGCTCCTACGAGCAGTACTTC
cdr3_aa: CASSFAPQGSYEQYF

clone_size: .
j_call: TRBJ2-7
v_call: TRBV7-2
d_call: TRBD2
cdr3_nt: TGTGCCAGCAGCTTACAACCGCTAGCGGGCGAGCAGTACTTC
cdr3_aa: CASSLQPLAGEQYF

clone_size: .
j_call: TRBJ1-1
v_call: TRBV5-1
d_call: TRBD1
cdr3_nt: TGCGCCAGCAGCTGGGGGGACAGGAGGAACACTGAAGCTTTCTTT
cdr3_aa: CASSWGDRRNTEAFF

clone_size: .
j_call: TRBJ1-4
v_call: TRBV7-2
d_call: .
cdr3_nt: TGTGCCAGCAGCCTTAGGGGTTTAACTAATGAAAAACTGTTTTTT
cdr3_aa: CASSLRGLTNEKLFF

clone_size: .
j_call: TRBJ1-5
v_call: TRBV7-9
d_call: TRBD1
cdr3_nt: TGTTCCAGCAGCCACCGGACAGGAGACAGTTTCCTAGGTCAGCCCCAGCATTTT
cdr3_aa: CSSSHRTGDSFLGQPQHF

clone_size: .
j_call: TRBJ2-7
v_call: TRBV2
d_call: .
cdr3_nt: TGTGCCAGCAGTTCGGAGGCCAACGAGCAGTACTTC
cdr3_aa: CASSSEANEQYF

clone_size: .
j_call: TRBJ1-1
v_call: TRBV5-4
d_call: .
cdr3_nt: TGTGCCAGCAGCTTTTATCGGGGTAGCACTGAAGCTTTCTTT
cdr3_aa: CASSFYRGSTEAFF

clone_size: .
j_call: TRBJ2-7
v_call: TRBV5-4
d_call: TRBD1
cdr3_nt: TGTGCCAGCAGCGGCGAAGGGATCGACAGGGGCATACCCTACGAGCAGTACTTC
cdr3_aa: CASSGEGIDRGIPYEQYF

clone_size: .
j_call: TRBJ1-4
v_call: TRBV2
d_call: .
cdr3_nt: TGTGCCAGCAGTGAAAGACAGCCAAATGAAAAACTGTTTTTT
cdr3_aa: CASSERQPNEKLFF

clone_size: .
j_call: TRBJ2-7
v_call: TRBV6-6
d_call: TRBD2
cdr3_nt: TGTGCCAGCAGTCAACTAGCGGGATGGGAGCAGTACTTC
cdr3_aa: CASSQLAGWEQYF

clone_size: .
j_call: TRBJ2-7
v_call: TRBV11-2
d_call: .
cdr3_nt: TGTGCCAGCAGCTTAGTAGGCAGGCTCTACGAGCAGTACTTC
cdr3_aa: CASSLVGRLYEQYF

clone_size: .
j_call: TRBJ1-2
v_call: TRBV29-1
d_call: TRBD1
cdr3_nt: TGCAGCGTAGCCGACAGGGGTGGTCGAGATGGCTACACCTTC
cdr3_aa: CSVADRGGRDGYTF